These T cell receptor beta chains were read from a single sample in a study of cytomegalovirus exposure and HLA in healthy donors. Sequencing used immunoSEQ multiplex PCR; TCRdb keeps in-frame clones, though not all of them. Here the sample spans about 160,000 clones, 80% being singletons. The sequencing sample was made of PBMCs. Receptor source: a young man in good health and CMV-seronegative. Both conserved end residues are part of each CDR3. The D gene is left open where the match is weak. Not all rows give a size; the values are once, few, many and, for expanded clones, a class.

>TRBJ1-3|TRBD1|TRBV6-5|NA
CASSRQGTGNTIYF
TGTGCCAGCAGCCGACAGGGAACTGGAAACACCATATATTTT
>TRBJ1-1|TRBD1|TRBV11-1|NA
CASSLGTGGAGTEAFF
TGTGCCAGCAGCTTAGGGACAGGGGGCGCCGGCACTGAAGCTTTCTTT
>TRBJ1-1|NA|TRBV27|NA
CASSLLRGYTEAFF
TGTGCCAGCAGTTTACTACGGGGATACACTGAAGCTTTCTTT
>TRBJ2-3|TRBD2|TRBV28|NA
CASREKRGVLGGTDTQYF
TGTGCCAGCAGAGAGAAGCGGGGGGTATTAGGGGGCACAGATACGCAGTATTTT
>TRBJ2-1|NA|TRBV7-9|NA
CASRERWDNEQFF
TGTGCCAGCAGGGAGCGGTGGGACAATGAGCAGTTCTTC
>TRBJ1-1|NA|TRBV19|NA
CASSIDLEGTEAFF
TGTGCCAGTAGTATAGATCTAGAAGGAACTGAAGCTTTCTTT
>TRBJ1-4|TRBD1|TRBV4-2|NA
CASSQGDAGQGKNEKLFF
TGTGCCAGCAGCCAAGGGGACGCGGGACAGGGTAAAAATGAAAAACTGTTTTTT
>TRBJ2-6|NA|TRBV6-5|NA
CATNPTGTGANVLTF
TGTGCCACCAACCCCACAGGGACTGGGGCCAACGTCCTGACTTTC
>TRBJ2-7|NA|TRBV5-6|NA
CASSLTGSHYEQYF
TGTGCCAGCAGCTTGACTGGGAGTCATTACGAGCAGTACTTC
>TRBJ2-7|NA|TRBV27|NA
CASSYPLGEQYF
TGTGCCAGCAGTTATCCCCTCGGCGAGCAGTACTTC
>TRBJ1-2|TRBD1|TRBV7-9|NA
CASRLGQGYGYTF
TGTGCCAGCAGACTAGGACAGGGCTATGGCTACACCTTC
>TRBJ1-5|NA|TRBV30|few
CAWSQGRVQPQHF
TGTGCCTGGAGCCAGGGAAGAGTTCAGCCCCAGCATTTT
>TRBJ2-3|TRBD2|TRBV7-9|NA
CASSPGPSGGARSSDTQYF
TGTGCCAGCAGTCCGGGACCCAGCGGGGGGGCCCGAAGCTCAGATACGCAGTATTTT
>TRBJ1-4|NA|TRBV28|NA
CATTEWRATNEKLFF
TGTGCCACTACCGAATGGAGAGCAACTAATGAAAAACTGTTTTTT
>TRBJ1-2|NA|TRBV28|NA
CASTPGVQAGYTF
TGTGCCAGCACCCCGGGGGTACAGGCTGGCTACACCTTC
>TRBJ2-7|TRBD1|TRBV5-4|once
CASIRRRQGGYEQYF
TGTGCCAGCATCCGGAGGCGACAGGGGGGTTACGAGCAGTACTTC
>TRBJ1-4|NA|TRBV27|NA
CASTWRSTNEKLFF
TGTGCCAGCACGTGGAGATCAACTAATGAAAAACTGTTTTTT
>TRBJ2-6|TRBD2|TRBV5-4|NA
CAAGGPGANVLTF
TGTGCCGCGGGAGGCCCTGGGGCCAACGTCCTGACTTTC
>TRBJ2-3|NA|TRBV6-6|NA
CASSPAGASTDTQYF
TGTGCCAGCAGTCCGGCCGGAGCTAGCACAGATACGCAGTATTTT
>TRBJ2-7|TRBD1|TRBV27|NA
CASSLRQGAPDEQYF
TGTGCCAGCAGCCTACGACAGGGGGCGCCGGACGAGCAGTACTTC
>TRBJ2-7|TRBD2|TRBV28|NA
CASSLLAGTSYEQYF
TGTGCCAGCAGTCTCCTAGCGGGGACCTCCTACGAGCAGTACTTC
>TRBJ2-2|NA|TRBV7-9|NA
CASSFLAARGTGELFF
TGTGCCAGCAGCTTTTTGGCCGCTAGAGGTACCGGGGAGCTGTTTTTT
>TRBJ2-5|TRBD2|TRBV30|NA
CAWSFLPGLAGGPIQTQYF
TGTGCCTGGAGTTTCCTCCCGGGACTAGCGGGGGGGCCTATCCAGACCCAGTACTTC
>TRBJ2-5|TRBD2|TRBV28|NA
CASSLRGRGETQYF
TGTGCCAGCAGTTTACGGGGGAGGGGAGAGACCCAGTACTTC
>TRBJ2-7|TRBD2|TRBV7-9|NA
CASSSQPWTSENYEQYF
TGTGCCAGCAGCTCCCAGCCCTGGACTAGTGAGAACTACGAGCAGTACTTC
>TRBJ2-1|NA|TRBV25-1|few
CASSESDRLGEQFF
TGTGCCAGCAGTGAATCAGACAGGTTGGGCGAGCAGTTCTTC
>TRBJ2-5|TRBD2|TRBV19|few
CASSLDAGEEKTQYF
TGTGCCAGTAGTCTAGACGCGGGGGAGGAGAAGACCCAGTACTTC
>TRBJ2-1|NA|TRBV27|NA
CASSYSREPYNEQFF
TGTGCCAGCAGTTATAGCCGGGAGCCCTACAATGAGCAGTTCTTC
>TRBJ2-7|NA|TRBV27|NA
CASRGGASRYEQYF
TGTGCCAGCCGAGGGGGGGCTAGCAGATACGAGCAGTACTTC
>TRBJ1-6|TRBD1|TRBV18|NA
CASSPQVSRDRNSPLHF
TGTGCCAGCTCACCACAAGTGTCGCGGGACAGAAATTCACCCCTCCACTTT
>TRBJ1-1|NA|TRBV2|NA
CASSDSMNTEAFF
TGTGCCAGCAGTGACTCTATGAACACTGAAGCTTTCTTT
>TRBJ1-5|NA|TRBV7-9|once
CASSLAGRDQPQHF
TGTGCCAGCAGCTTAGCGGGTCGGGATCAGCCCCAGCATTTT
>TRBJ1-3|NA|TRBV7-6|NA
CASSPTRPPGYTIYF
TGTGCCAGCAGCCCCACGCGTCCCCCCGGGTACACCATATATTTT
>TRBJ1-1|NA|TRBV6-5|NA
CASSYLGRGEAFF
TGTGCCAGCAGTTACCTAGGGAGGGGAGAAGCTTTCTTT
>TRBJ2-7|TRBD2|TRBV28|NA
CASSLTSGIYEQYF
TGTGCCAGCAGTTTAACTAGCGGGATCTACGAGCAGTACTTC
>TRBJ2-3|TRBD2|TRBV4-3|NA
CASSQAWLAGETDTQYF
TGCGCCAGCAGCCAAGCGTGGCTAGCGGGGGAAACAGATACGCAGTATTTT
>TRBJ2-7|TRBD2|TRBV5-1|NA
CASSLDDSGRSYEQYF
TGCGCCAGCAGCTTGGACGATAGCGGGAGATCCTACGAGCAGTACTTC
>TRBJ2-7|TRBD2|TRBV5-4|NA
CASSPWTSPYEQYF
TGTGCCAGCAGCCCATGGACTAGTCCCTACGAGCAGTACTTC
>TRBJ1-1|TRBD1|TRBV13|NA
CASSSGTGPEAFF
TGTGCCAGCAGCTCCGGGACAGGCCCTGAAGCTTTCTTT
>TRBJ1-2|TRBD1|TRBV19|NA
CASSYGQASNYGYTF
TGTGCCAGTAGTTACGGACAGGCGTCGAACTATGGCTACACCTTC
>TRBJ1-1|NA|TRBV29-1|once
CSGLGHRDSTEAFF
TGCAGCGGTTTGGGACACCGCGACTCCACTGAAGCTTTCTTT
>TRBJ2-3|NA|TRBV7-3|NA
CASSLRGQDTQYF
TGTGCCAGCAGCTTAAGGGGCCAAGATACGCAGTATTTT
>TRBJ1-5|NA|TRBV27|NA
CASSLAGSNQPQHF
TGTGCCAGCAGTTTAGCAGGTAGCAATCAGCCCCAGCATTTT
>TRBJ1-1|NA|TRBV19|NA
CASSHGGSTEAFF
TGTGCCAGTAGCCACGGAGGGAGCACTGAAGCTTTCTTT
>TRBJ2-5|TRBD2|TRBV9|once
CASSTSGGAETQYF
TGTGCCAGCAGTACTAGCGGGGGGGCGGAGACCCAGTACTTC
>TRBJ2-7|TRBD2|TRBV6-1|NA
CAVSLAGDPGYEQYF
TGTGCCGTCAGCCTAGCGGGAGATCCTGGCTACGAGCAGTACTTC
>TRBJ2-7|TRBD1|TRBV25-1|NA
CASSLTSVGQGYEQYF
TGTGCCAGCAGTCTGACCTCCGTGGGACAGGGCTACGAGCAGTACTTC
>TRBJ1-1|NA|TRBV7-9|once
CASITPAEGDGNTEAFF
TGTGCCAGCATCACCCCCGCCGAAGGGGATGGGAATACTGAAGCTTTCTTT
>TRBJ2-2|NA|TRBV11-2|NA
CASTPNHPSEDTGELFF
TGTGCCAGCACCCCCAATCATCCTAGCGAGGACACCGGGGAGCTGTTTTTT
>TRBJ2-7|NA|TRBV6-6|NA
CASSYSSQGSSYEQYF
TGTGCCAGCAGTTACTCGAGTCAGGGGTCCTCCTACGAGCAGTACTTC
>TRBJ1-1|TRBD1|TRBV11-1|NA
CASSLKGAQRRTEAFF
TGTGCCAGCAGCCTAAAGGGGGCGCAAAGGCGAACTGAAGCTTTCTTT
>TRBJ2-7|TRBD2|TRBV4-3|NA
CASSQGLAGPYEQYF
TGCGCCAGCAGCCAAGGACTAGCGGGGCCCTACGAGCAGTACTTC
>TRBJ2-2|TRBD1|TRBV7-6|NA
CASSLVPGGDTGELFF
TGTGCCAGCAGCTTAGTTCCAGGGGGCGACACCGGGGAGCTGTTTTTT
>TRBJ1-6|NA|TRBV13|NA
CASSERQDSPLHF
TGTGCCAGCAGCGAACGACAGGATTCACCCCTCCACTTT
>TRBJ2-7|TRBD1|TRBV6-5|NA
CASRLQGAGLNEQYF
TGTGCCAGCAGACTACAGGGGGCCGGCTTGAACGAGCAGTACTTC
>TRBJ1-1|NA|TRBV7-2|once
CASSFRGNTEAFF
TGTGCCAGCAGCTTTCGAGGGAACACTGAAGCTTTCTTT
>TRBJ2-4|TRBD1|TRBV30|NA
CAWREGRQGLWPNIQYF
TGTGCCTGGAGGGAGGGGCGACAGGGGCTTTGGCCCAACATTCAGTACTTC
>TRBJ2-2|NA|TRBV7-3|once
CASSASLTGYTGELFF
TGTGCCAGTTCCGCAAGTTTAACGGGTTACACCGGGGAGCTGTTTTTT
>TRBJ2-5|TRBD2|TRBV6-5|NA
CASSRGREETQYF
TGTGCCAGCAGCCGCGGGAGGGAAGAGACCCAGTACTTC
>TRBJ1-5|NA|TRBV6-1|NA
CASSEWLGVQPQHF
TGTGCCAGCAGTGAATGGTTAGGAGTTCAGCCCCAGCATTTT